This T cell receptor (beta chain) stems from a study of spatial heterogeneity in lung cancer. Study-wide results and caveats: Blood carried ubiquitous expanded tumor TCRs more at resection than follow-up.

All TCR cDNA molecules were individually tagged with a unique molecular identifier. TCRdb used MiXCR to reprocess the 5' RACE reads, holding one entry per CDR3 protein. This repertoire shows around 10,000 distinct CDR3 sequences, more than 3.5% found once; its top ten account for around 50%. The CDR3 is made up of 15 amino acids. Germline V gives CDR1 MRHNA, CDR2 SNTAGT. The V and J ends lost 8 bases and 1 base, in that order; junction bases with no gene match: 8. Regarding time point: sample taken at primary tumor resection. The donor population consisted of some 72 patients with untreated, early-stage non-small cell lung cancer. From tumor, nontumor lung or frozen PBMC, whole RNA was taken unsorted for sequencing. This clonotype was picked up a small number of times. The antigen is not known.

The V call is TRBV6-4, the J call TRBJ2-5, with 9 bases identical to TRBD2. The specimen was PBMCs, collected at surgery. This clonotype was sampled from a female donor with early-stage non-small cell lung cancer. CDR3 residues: CASPSGRPSQETQYF. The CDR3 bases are TGTGCCAGCCCAAGCGGGAGGCCCTCCCAAGAGACCCAGTACTTC.